This T cell receptor beta chain was sequenced in a study of cytomegalovirus exposure and HLA in healthy donors. Points on this clone: What it recognizes is unknown.

V lost 5 bases to trimming and J lost 0 bases, with 10 bases between them. The germline CDR1 and CDR2 sequences are SEHNR and FQNEAQ (reference sequence). The CDR3 totals 15 residues. Study outcomes and limitations: Trimming of TCR beta V- and J-genes showed a link, identified in a later analysis, to a missense DCLRE1C variant.

60 Vbeta and 13 Jbeta primers were used in PCR. This table comes from immunoSEQ multiplex PCR, and its TCRdb copy is limited to in-frame clones, with some not included. The sample carries tens of thousands of clones, roughly 70% recorded once. This TCR was recovered from a man in his 60s in good health and CMV-seropositive. Sequencing was done on a sample of PBMCs. The chain couples TRBV7-9 to TRBJ1-4; D may be TRBD1 (6 bases). The CDR3 loop is CASSRGQSTNEKLFF. Written as DNA, the CDR3 is TGTGCCAGCAGCCGAGGACAGTCAACTAATGAAAAACTGTTTTTT.